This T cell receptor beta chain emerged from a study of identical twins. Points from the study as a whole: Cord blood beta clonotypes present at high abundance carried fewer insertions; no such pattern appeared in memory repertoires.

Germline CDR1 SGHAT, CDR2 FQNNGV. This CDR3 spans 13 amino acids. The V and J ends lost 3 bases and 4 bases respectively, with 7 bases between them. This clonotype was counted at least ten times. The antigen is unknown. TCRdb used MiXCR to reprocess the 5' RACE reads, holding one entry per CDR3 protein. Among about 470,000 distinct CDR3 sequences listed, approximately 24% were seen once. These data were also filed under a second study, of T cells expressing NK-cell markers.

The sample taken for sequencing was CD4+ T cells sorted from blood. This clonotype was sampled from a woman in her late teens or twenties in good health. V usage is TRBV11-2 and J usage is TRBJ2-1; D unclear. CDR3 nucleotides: TGTGCCAGCAGCTTTGGACGGTACAATGAGCAGTTCTTC. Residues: CASSFGRYNEQFF.